The clone carrying this T cell receptor (beta chain) showed up just once. Its target is not known. This specimen belongs to a study of beta chain features in type 1 diabetes. Broader study findings: In cDNA sequencing, cells with high TCR expression could be over-represented.

What was sequenced were expressed TCRB transcripts, since all of the isolated RNA had been reverse transcribed. Profiling relied on immunoSEQ multiplex PCR, and the TCRdb table lists in-frame clones only, not all of them. The top ten hold 3.5% to 4.5% of the sample, which has 200,000 to 300,000 clones, less than 35% seen once. The CDR3 extends over 16 amino acids. Losses at the gene ends were 4 bases for V and 5 bases for J; bases not matched to a gene: 6. The germline V gene has CDR1 MNHNY and CDR2 SVGAGI (reference sequence). Via the markers CD45RO/CCR7/CD25/CD127/CD95/CD27, stem cell-like memory, regulatory, central memory and naive CD4+ cells were sorted.

This receptor was obtained from a young man in good health. The chain links TRBV6-6 to TRBJ2-3; TRBD2 matches at 13 bases. The source material was central memory CD4+ T cells from blood. CDR3 in amino acids: CASSSRLAGGKDTQYF. For the CDR3, the DNA is TGTGCCAGCAGTTCCCGACTAGCGGGGGGAAAAGATACGCAGTATTTT.